These 23 T cell receptor beta chains came from one sample sequenced in a study of vaccination and CD4 T cells after COVID-19. Treatment defined: roughly 11-day PBMC culture with coronavirus spike peptide pools or control peptides (ViraFEST assay). The Oncomine TCR Beta short-read assay was applied to DNA of cultured CD4+ T cells. One entry per CDR3 protein, called by TCRdb with MiXCR from the PCR reads. The sample includes 15,000 to 20,000 distinct CDR3 sequences, 60% to 80% of them seen just once. Their specific antigens are unknown. What was sequenced was CD4+ T cells from blood, cultured in vitro. The receptor set was obtained from a human donor who had recovered from COVID-19.

The J gene is TRBJ1-1, the V gene TRBV5-1; D not certain. Germline CDR1 is SGHRS and CDR2 is YFSETQ. V lost 5 bases and J lost 3, with 11 bases in between. This CDR3 spans 13 amino acids. DNA of the CDR3: TGCGCCAGCAGTTGGTCGGGAGACACTGAAGCTTTCTTT. It yields the protein CASSWSGDTEAFF.

This chain connects TRBV20-1 to TRBJ1-5; 8 positions agree with TRBD1. The CDR3 is made up of 14 amino acids. V shed 3 bases, J shed 9 bases, and the junction held 10 bases outside the gene matches. CDR1 and CDR2 (germline): DFQATT, SNEGSKA (reference sequence). CDR3 bases: TGCAGTGCTAGTTTTCCCGGACAGGGAAGGCCCCAGCATTTT. As protein: CSASFPGQGRPQHF.

The CDR3 loop reads CASSQGGSNQPQHF. CDR3 DNA sequence: TGTGCCAGCTCACAGGGAGGAAGCAATCAGCCCCAGCATTTT. The chain employs TRBV18 and TRBJ1-5; D not resolved. V was shortened by 4 bases and J by 1 base, with 8 bases between the two germline ends. The CDR3 sequence is 14 residues long. Germline assignment: CDR1 KGHSH and CDR2 LQKENI.

The chain carries TRBV11-2 and TRBJ2-5, with no clear D. The CDR3 runs to 14 residues. V dropped 1 base and J dropped 1 base, with 7 bases sitting between them. Germline V gene sequence: CDR1 SGHAT, CDR2 FQNNGV. As DNA, the CDR3 is TGTGCCAGCAGCTTAGTGGACCTCCAAGAGACCCAGTACTTC. Translated, it gives CASSLVDLQETQYF.

The gene calls are TRBV20-1 and TRBJ1-5, with 11 bases matching TRBD1. The CDR3 has 16 amino acids. The V gene's germline CDR1 is DFQATT and CDR2 SNEGSKA (reference sequence). The junction had 8 bases not matched to a gene; V was cut back by 6 bases and J by 1 base. DNA of the CDR3: TGCAGTGCGGTGCCTGGGACAGGGGGGAGCAATCAGCCCCAGCATTTT. It is translated as CSAVPGTGGSNQPQHF.

The chain uses TRBV19 and TRBJ1-5, with D possibly TRBD1 on 5 matching bases. V gave up 0 bases and J gave up 7 bases, with 19 bases separating them. Per the germline V gene, CDR1 is LNHDA and CDR2 is SQIVND (reference sequence). The CDR3 consists of 17 residues. CDR3 in amino acids: CASSIDHRQIVGQPQHF. The CDR3 nucleotides read TGTGCCAGTAGTATAGATCACAGGCAGATAGTCGGGCAGCCCCAGCATTTT. The full variable domain, completed using reference TRBV19 and TRBJ1-5, is DGGITQSPKYLFRKEGQNVTLSCEQNLNHDAMYWYRQDPGQGLRLIYYSQIVNDFQKGDIAEGYSVSREKKESFPLTVTSAQKNPTAFYLCASSIDHRQIVGQPQHFGDGTRLSIL.

V gene TRBV20-1 combines with J gene TRBJ2-5; D possibly corresponds to TRBD2 (5 bases). The V end was cut by 5 bases, the J end by 4 bases, with 17 bases between. The CDR3 spans 14 residues. The germline gives CDR1 DFQATT, CDR2 SNEGSKA (reference sequence). CDR3 amino acids: CSAPLTSVGETQYF. The DNA of the CDR3 is TGCAGTGCTCCATTAACTAGTGTGGGAGAGACCCAGTACTTC.

To note about this clonotype: An end of the junction differs from the germline gene, which may be a read error. The rearrangement joins TRBV6-1 to TRBJ2-1, with TRBD2 matching over 11 bases. Germline CDR1 MNHNS, CDR2 SASEGT. This CDR3 region has 13 residues. The CDR3 spells CASFSGGAYEQSF. CDR3 nucleotide sequence: TGTGCCAGCTTTAGCGGGGGGGCCTATGAGCAGTCCTTC.

The table lists this clonotype with a few counts. V is TRBV20-1 and J is TRBJ2-3, with 9 bases fitting TRBD2. The CDR3 is made up of 13 amino acids. Trimming cost V 5 bases and J 7 bases; bases outside gene matches: 7. CDR1 and CDR2 from the germline V gene are DFQATT and SNEGSKA (reference sequence). DNA for the CDR3: TGCAGTGCTTCAGGGACTAGCTTGAATACGCAGTATTTT. This translates into CSASGTSLNTQYF.

The rearrangement joins TRBV2 to TRBJ2-3; perhaps TRBD1 as D (6 bases). V was pared by 5 bases and J by 1 base, with 13 bases between. CDR3 length: 15 amino acids. Germline lookup yields CDR1 SNHLY and CDR2 FYNNEI. This chain's CDR3 is CASSRGGTGTDTQYF. As DNA, the CDR3 is TGTGCCAGCAGTAGAGGGGGTACGGGCACAGATACGCAGTATTTT.

This clonotype was seen a few times. V is TRBV11-2 and J is TRBJ2-2, with D hard to call. CDR3 length equals 16 residues. The V end was cut by 3 bases, the J end by 6 bases, with 17 bases between. Per germline, CDR1 SGHAT and CDR2 FQNNGV. The CDR3 nucleotides are TGTGCCAGCAGCTTCCTCGATTTCCGTAGGGCCGGGGAGCTGTTTTTT. Its protein product is CASSFLDFRRAGELFF.

V and J are TRBV28 and TRBJ1-5; D perhaps matches TRBD1 (6 bases). Trimming pared 6 bases from V and 1 base from J, leaving 16 bases between. The CDR3 consists of 16 residues. Germline V gene lookup returns CDR1 MDHEN and CDR2 SYDVKM. Here the CDR3 reads CASSQITGLSNQPQHF. The CDR3 DNA reads as TGTGCCAGCAGCCAAATCACAGGGCTCAGCAATCAGCCCCAGCATTTT.

This clonotype was seen a few times. This chain connects TRBV20-1 to TRBJ1-5; D is undetermined. V lost 1 base, J lost 3 bases, and 4 bases lay in between. This CDR3 is 12 amino acids long. Germline CDR1 DFQATT, CDR2 SNEGSKA (reference sequence). CDR3 sequence (DNA): TGCAGTGCTAGAGGGGACAATCAGCCCCAGCATTTT. This encodes CSARGDNQPQHF.

This chain joins TRBV5-1 and TRBJ1-5, with D perhaps matching TRBD1 (6 bases). Trimming pared 0 bases from V and 7 bases from J, leaving 14 bases between. In germline, CDR1 is SGHRS, CDR2 YFSETQ. CDR3 size: 15 residues. CDR3: CASSLGAGVGQPQHF. The CDR3 DNA sequence: TGCGCCAGCAGCTTGGGGGCAGGGGTAGGACAGCCCCAGCATTTT.

The table lists this clonotype with a count of one. This chain links TRBV7-2 with TRBJ2-1; 7 nucleotides agree with TRBD1. The CDR3 is 15 residues long. CDR1 and CDR2 (germline): SGHTA, FQGNSA. Trimming took 4 bases from V and 0 from J; bases not matched to a gene: 3. CDR3 amino acids: CASSSRTGSYNEQFF. CDR3 coding DNA: TGTGCCAGCAGCTCAAGGACAGGCTCCTACAATGAGCAGTTCTTC.

The chain is built from TRBV20-1 and TRBJ2-7; no reliable D call. V lost 1 base, J lost 2 bases, and 12 bases lay in between. Germline loops: CDR1 DFQATT, CDR2 SNEGSKA (reference sequence). This CDR3 contains 14 residues. The CDR3 loop is CSARAGLPAYEQYF. For the CDR3, the DNA is TGCAGTGCTAGAGCGGGCCTGCCAGCCTACGAGCAGTACTTC.

The chain couples TRBV6-2 or TRBV6-3 to TRBJ2-7, with 12 bases that match TRBD2. V was clipped by 2 bases and J by 10 bases; unmatched bases: 9. The CDR3 length is 15 residues. Germline lookup yields CDR1 MNHEY and CDR2 SVGEGT. The CDR3 coding sequence is TGTGCCAGCAGTTACGGCCCGACTAGCGGGAGTGTCCAGTACTTC. It translates to CASSYGPTSGSVQYF.

This chain's CDR3 is CSARDGPGDNYGYTF. CDR3 DNA sequence: TGCAGTGCTAGAGATGGGCCAGGAGATAACTATGGCTACACCTTC. J is TRBJ1-2 and V is TRBV20-1; D unclear. In germline, CDR1 is DFQATT, CDR2 SNEGSKA (reference sequence). This CDR3 is built from 15 residues. V lost 0 bases, J lost 1 base, and 12 bases lay in between.

The chain recombines TRBV28 with TRBJ2-7; 8 nucleotides match TRBD2. This CDR3 has 14 residues. Germline CDR1 reads MDHEN; CDR2 reads SYDVKM. V was clipped by 7 bases and J by 3 bases; unmatched bases: 8. CDR3 sequence reads: CASTGGGRFYEQYF. CDR3 coding DNA: TGTGCCAGCACCGGCGGGGGGCGATTCTACGAGCAGTACTTC.

The rearrangement joins TRBV7-2 to TRBJ2-5; a possible D gene is TRBD2 (5 bases). The CDR3 sequence is 18 residues long. Trimming took 0 bases from V and 5 from J, leaving 22 bases between them. Germline V gene sequence: CDR1 SGHTA, CDR2 FQGNSA. The CDR3: CASSLAGIPSLGPETQYF. CDR3 DNA sequence: TGTGCCAGCAGCTTAGCGGGTATACCTAGCCTAGGGCCGGAGACCCAGTACTTC.

The chain uses TRBV2 and TRBJ2-7, with 12 positions matching TRBD2. Trimming at V came to 8 bases and at J to 6 bases, leaving 8 bases not matched to a gene. CDR1 is SNHLY, CDR2 FYNNEI, per germline. The CDR3 runs to 14 residues. For the CDR3, the DNA is TGTGCCAGCCTTTTACTAGCGGGAGGCTCCGAGCAGTACTTC. It translates to CASLLLAGGSEQYF.

This clonotype has only one observation. The chain joins TRBV6-1 to TRBJ2-4; the D gene is possibly TRBD2 (5 bases). The V and J ends lost 0 bases and 9 bases respectively, with 18 bases between them. The CDR3 contains 16 residues. Germline V gene sequence: CDR1 MNHNS, CDR2 SASEGT. The CDR3, as DNA: TGTGCCAGCAGTGAAGCTTCGTGGGAGTTGTGGGGCATTCAGTACTTC. Encoded protein: CASSEASWELWGIQYF.

The chain uses TRBV6-2 or TRBV6-3 and TRBJ2-7; D might be TRBD2 (6 bases). Trimming cost V 3 bases and J 1 base, with 22 bases left between them. Per germline, CDR1 MNHEY and CDR2 SVGEGT. The CDR3 contains 18 residues. The CDR3 DNA is TGTGCCAGCAGTTATCGGTCACCATCTAGCGCACCTTCCTACGAGCAGTACTTC. Protein product: CASSYRSPSSAPSYEQYF.